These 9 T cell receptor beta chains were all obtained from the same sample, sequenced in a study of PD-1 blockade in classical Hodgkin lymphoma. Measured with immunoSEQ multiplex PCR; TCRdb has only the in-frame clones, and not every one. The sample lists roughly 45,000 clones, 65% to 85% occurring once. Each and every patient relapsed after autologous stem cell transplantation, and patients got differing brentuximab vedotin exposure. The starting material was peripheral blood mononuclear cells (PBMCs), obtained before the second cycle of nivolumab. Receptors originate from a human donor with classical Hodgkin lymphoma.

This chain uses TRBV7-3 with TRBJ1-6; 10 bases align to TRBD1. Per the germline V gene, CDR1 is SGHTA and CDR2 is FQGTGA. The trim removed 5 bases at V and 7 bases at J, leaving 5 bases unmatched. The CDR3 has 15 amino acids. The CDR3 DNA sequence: TGTGCCAGCAGCACGACGGGACAGGGGAATTCACCCCTCCACTTT. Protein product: CASSTTGQGNSPLHF. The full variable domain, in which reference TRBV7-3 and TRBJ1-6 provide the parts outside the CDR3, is GAGVSQTPSNKVTEKGKYVELRCDPISGHTALYWYRQSLGQGPEFLIYFQGTGAADDSGLPNDRFFAVRPEGSVSTLKIQRTERGDSAVYLCASSTTGQGNSPLHFGNGTRLTVT.

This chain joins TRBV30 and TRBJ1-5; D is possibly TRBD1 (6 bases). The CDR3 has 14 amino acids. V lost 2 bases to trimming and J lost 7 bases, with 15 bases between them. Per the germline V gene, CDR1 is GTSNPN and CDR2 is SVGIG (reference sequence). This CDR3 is CAWSFTGRGQPQHF. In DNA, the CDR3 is TGTGCCTGGAGTTTTACAGGGAGGGGGCAGCCCCAGCATTTT.

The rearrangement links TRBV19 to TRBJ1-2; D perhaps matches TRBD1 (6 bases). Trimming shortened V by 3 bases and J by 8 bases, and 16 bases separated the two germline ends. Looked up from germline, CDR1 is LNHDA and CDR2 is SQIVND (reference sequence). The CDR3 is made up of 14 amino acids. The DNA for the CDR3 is TGTGCCAGTAGTATTCTGACAGGTGGTGCGGGCTACACCTTC. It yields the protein CASSILTGGAGYTF.

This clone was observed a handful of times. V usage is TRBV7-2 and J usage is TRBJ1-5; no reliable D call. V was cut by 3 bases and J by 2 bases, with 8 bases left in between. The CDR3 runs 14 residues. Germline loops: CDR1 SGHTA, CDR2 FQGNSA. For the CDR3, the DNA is TGTGCCAGCAGCTTTGAGCTGGGCAATCAGCCCCAGCATTTT. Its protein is CASSFELGNQPQHF.

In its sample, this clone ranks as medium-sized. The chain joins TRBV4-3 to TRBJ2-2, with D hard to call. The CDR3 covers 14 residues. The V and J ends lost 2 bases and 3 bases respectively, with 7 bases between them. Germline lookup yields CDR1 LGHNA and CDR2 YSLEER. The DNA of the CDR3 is TGCGCCAGCAGCCAATGGGAAGACACCGGGGAGCTGTTTTTT. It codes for CASSQWEDTGELFF.

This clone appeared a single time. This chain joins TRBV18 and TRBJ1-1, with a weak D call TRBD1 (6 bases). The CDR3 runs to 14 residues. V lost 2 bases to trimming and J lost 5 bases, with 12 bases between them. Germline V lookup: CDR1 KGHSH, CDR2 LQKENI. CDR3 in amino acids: CASSPREGGTEAFF. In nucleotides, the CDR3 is TGTGCCAGCTCACCAAGGGAGGGGGGGACTGAAGCTTTCTTT.

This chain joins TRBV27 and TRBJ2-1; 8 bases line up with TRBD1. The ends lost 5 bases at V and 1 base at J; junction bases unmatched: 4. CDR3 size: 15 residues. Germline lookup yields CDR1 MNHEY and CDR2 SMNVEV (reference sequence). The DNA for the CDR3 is TGTGCCAGCAGTACCCGACAGGGGTCCTACAATGAGCAGTTCTTC. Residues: CASSTRQGSYNEQFF.

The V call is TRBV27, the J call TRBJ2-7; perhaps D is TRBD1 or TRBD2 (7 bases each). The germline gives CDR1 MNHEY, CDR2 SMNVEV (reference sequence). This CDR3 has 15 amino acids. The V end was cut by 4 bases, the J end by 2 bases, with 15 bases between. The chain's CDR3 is CASSSLQGGTYEQYF. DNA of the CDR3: TGTGCCAGCAGTTCTCTTCAGGGGGGGACCTACGAGCAGTACTTC.

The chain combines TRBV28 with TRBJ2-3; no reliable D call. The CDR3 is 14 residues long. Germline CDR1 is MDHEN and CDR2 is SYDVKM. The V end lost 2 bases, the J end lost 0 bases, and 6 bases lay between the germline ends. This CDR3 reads CASSLGDSTDTQYF. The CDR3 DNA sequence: TGTGCCAGCAGTTTAGGTGACAGCACAGATACGCAGTATTTT.